This TCR beta chain came from a study of T cells in localized non-small cell lung cancer. Only a few counts were recorded for this clone. The V gene's germline CDR1 is SNHLY and CDR2 FYNNEI. The V end lost 8 bases, the J end lost 9 bases, and 16 bases lay between the germline ends. The CDR3 is 12 residues long. TCRdb's table, derived via immunoSEQ multiplex PCR, lists solely in-frame clones and lacks some. This table holds some 82,000 clones, around 80% found once. The sample here was PBMCs, taken before any cancer treatment. The chain is built from TRBV2 and TRBJ1-1, with a possible D match to TRBD1 (6 bases). The receptor was isolated from a man aged 35 to 70 with stage II squamous cell lung carcinoma. CDR3 in DNA: TGTGCCAGCCTTGTACAGGGTTCGAAAGCTTTCTTT. Translating it yields CASLVQGSKAFF.